A single sample gave rise to the 29 T cell receptor beta chains below, sequenced in a study of siplizumab effects on memory and regulatory T cells. The repertoire was sequenced with immunoSEQ multiplex PCR; TCRdb's copy has only in-frame clones and lacks some. The sample holds over 95,000 clones, about 94% seen once. Input material: non-Treg CD4+ T cells sorted from blood. The receptors were sampled from a human donor in good health.

V usage is TRBV5-1 and J usage is TRBJ1-1; 7 nucleotides line up with TRBD1. Germline V lookup: CDR1 SGHRS, CDR2 YFSETQ. V gave up 0 bases and J gave up 11 bases; unmatched junction bases: 10. The CDR3 is made up of 14 amino acids. The CDR3 loop is CASSLGGKDRVAFF. In DNA, the CDR3 is TGCGCCAGCAGCTTGGGGGGGAAAGACAGGGTCGCTTTCTTT.

The V gene is TRBV19, the J gene TRBJ1-4, with unresolved D. Trimming took 3 bases from V and 5 from J, leaving 10 bases between them. This CDR3 is 14 amino acids long. Looked up from germline, CDR1 is LNHDA and CDR2 is SQIVND (reference sequence). The CDR3 nucleotides read TGTGCCAGTAGTATGGGTCGAACAAATGAAAAACTGTTTTTT. This gives the protein CASSMGRTNEKLFF.

The chain couples TRBV13 to TRBJ2-7, with D hard to call. With 3 bases removed from V and 2 bases from J, the gap between germline ends came to 8 bases. This CDR3 is built from 13 residues. Germline V gives CDR1 PRHDT, CDR2 FYEKMQ (reference sequence). This CDR3 is CASSFYSTYEQYF. The DNA for the CDR3 is TGTGCCAGCAGCTTTTACAGTACCTACGAGCAGTACTTC.

The V call is TRBV19, the J call TRBJ1-3; the D is unclear. CDR1 is LNHDA and CDR2 is SQIVND in the germline V gene (reference sequence). Trimming cost V 5 bases and J 1 base, with 12 bases left between them. The CDR3 covers 15 residues. The CDR3 DNA reads as TGTGCCAGTAGTCCTCCGGGCCTGTCTGGAAACACCATATATTTT. Protein: CASSPPGLSGNTIYF. Variable domain in full (rest from reference TRBV19 and TRBJ1-3): DGGITQSPKYLFRKEGQNVTLSCEQNLNHDAMYWYRQDPGQGLRLIYYSQIVNDFQKGDIAEGYSVSREKKESFPLTVTSAQKNPTAFYLCASSPPGLSGNTIYFGEGSWLTVV.

The rearrangement uses TRBV9 and TRBJ2-1, with 8 bases fitting TRBD2. In germline, CDR1 is SGDLS, CDR2 YYNGEE. CDR3 length: 14 amino acids. The V and J ends lost 4 bases and 10 bases, in that order; junction bases with no gene match: 10. The chain's CDR3 is CASSLGGEAWEQFF. The CDR3 DNA sequence: TGTGCCAGCAGCCTCGGGGGGGAGGCTTGGGAGCAGTTCTTC.

The chain has TRBV11-3 and TRBJ2-7; the D is unclear. Germline loops: CDR1 SGHNT, CDR2 YENEEA. V lost 5 bases and J 2 bases, leaving 13 bases between the germline ends. The CDR3 is 14 residues long. DNA for the CDR3: TGTGCCAGCAGCCCAGGCCAGCCCCCCTACGAGCAGTACTTC. Its translation is CASSPGQPPYEQYF.

V is TRBV6-4 and J is TRBJ1-2; D is undetermined. This CDR3 has 16 amino acids. Germline loops: CDR1 MRHNA, CDR2 SNTAGT. Trimming pared 0 bases from V and 2 bases from J, leaving 13 bases between. The DNA of the CDR3 is TGTGCCAGCAGTGACTCGAGTGGGGTGTCGAACTATGGCTACACCTTC. This encodes CASSDSSGVSNYGYTF.

V and J are TRBV7-8 and TRBJ2-7; TRBD1 matches at 7 bases. Germline V lookup: CDR1 SGHVS, CDR2 FQNEAQ. This CDR3 has 14 residues. With 6 bases clipped from V and 2 bases from J, the junction kept 7 bases outside the gene matches. The CDR3 reads CASRQGDRAYEQYF. CDR3 in DNA: TGTGCCAGCAGGCAGGGGGACAGAGCCTACGAGCAGTACTTC.

The chain has TRBV5-4 and TRBJ1-4; D might be TRBD1 (6 bases). The CDR3 covers 14 residues. The V gene's germline CDR1 is SGHNT and CDR2 YYREEE (reference sequence). Trimming took 3 bases from V and 2 from J, leaving 8 bases between them. CDR3 amino acids: CASSYTGTNEKLFF. The CDR3 DNA reads TGTGCCAGCAGCTATACAGGGACTAATGAAAAACTGTTTTTT.

In nucleotides, the CDR3 is TGTGCCATCAGTGGGACAGGGGAAGGGACCGGGGAGCTGTTTTTT. It codes for CAISGTGEGTGELFF. The rearrangement joins TRBV10-3 to TRBJ2-2, with TRBD1 matching 9 bases. Germline V gene data show CDR1 as ENHRY and CDR2 as SYGVKD. The trim removed 4 bases at V and 5 bases at J, leaving 5 bases unmatched. The CDR3 loop spans 15 amino acids.

This clone was recorded a few times. This sequence joins TRBV25-1 and TRBJ1-1; D is undetermined. The CDR3 spans 13 residues. The V gene's germline CDR1 is MGHDK and CDR2 SYGVNS. V was clipped by 4 bases and J by 2 bases, with 8 bases between them. CDR3 residues: CASSAPSNTEAFF. The CDR3 DNA reads TGTGCCAGCAGTGCACCTAGTAACACTGAAGCTTTCTTT.

The chain links TRBV7-3 to TRBJ2-2, with D perhaps matching TRBD1 or TRBD2 (5 bases each). The germline V gene has CDR1 SGHTA and CDR2 FQGTGA. Trimming shortened V by 0 bases and J by 7 bases, and 9 bases separated the two germline ends. The CDR3 runs 14 residues. Here the CDR3 reads CASSLTRDGGELFF. CDR3 sequence (DNA): TGTGCCAGCAGCTTAACTCGGGACGGCGGGGAGCTGTTTTTT.

As regards this clone: The same CDR3 is also encoded by other DNA sequences in this sample. The chain links TRBV7-2 to TRBJ2-7, with D perhaps matching TRBD2 (6 bases). The ends were cut back, 5 bases at V and 7 bases at J, with 15 bases in the middle. Germline V gene sequence: CDR1 SGHTA, CDR2 FQGNSA. This CDR3 has 13 residues. The CDR3 DNA follows: TGTGCCAGCAGCAGACCGGGGGAAAGAGAGCAGTACTTC. Its translation is CASSRPGEREQYF.

The chain uses TRBV11-2 and TRBJ1-1; no clear D. Trimming stripped 1 base from V and 1 base from J, with 7 bases between. The CDR3 has 14 amino acids. Germline lookup yields CDR1 SGHAT and CDR2 FQNNGV. The CDR3 protein is CASSLGATNTEAFF. The CDR3 bases are TGTGCCAGCAGCTTAGGAGCAACGAACACTGAAGCTTTCTTT. Filled out from reference TRBV11-2 and TRBJ1-1, the complete variable domain reads EAGVAQSPRYKIIEKRQSVAFWCNPISGHATLYWYQQILGQGPKLLIQFQNNGVVDDSQLPKDRFSAERLKGVDSTLKIQPAKLEDSAVYLCASSLGATNTEAFFGQGTRLTVV.

This chain links TRBV5-1 with TRBJ1-1, with 9 bases lining up with TRBD1. This CDR3 comprises 13 residues. Germline-derived CDR1 and CDR2 are SGHRS and YFSETQ. V was pared by 4 bases and J by 3 bases, with 1 base of the junction left unmatched. Written as DNA, the CDR3 is TGCGCCAGCAGCAGGACAGGGGACACTGAAGCTTTCTTT. Protein sequence: CASSRTGDTEAFF.

The rearrangement links TRBV27 to TRBJ2-7; 10 positions agree with TRBD2. The CDR3 contains 15 residues. The J segment lost 2 bases and the V segment lost 2 bases, leaving 3 bases of the junction unmatched. The germline V gene has CDR1 MNHEY and CDR2 SMNVEV (reference sequence). CDR3: CASSLLAGAPYEQYF. In DNA form, the CDR3 reads TGTGCCAGCAGTTTACTAGCGGGGGCCCCCTACGAGCAGTACTTC.

The chain is built from TRBV7-3 and TRBJ2-5; 9 bases are shared with TRBD1. The length of the CDR3 is 15 residues. The germline gives CDR1 SGHTA, CDR2 FQGTGA. V lost 5 bases, J lost 5 bases, and 9 bases stayed unmatched. The CDR3 spells CASSQGGQGWETQYF. CDR3 sequence (DNA): TGTGCCAGCAGCCAGGGGGGACAGGGTTGGGAGACCCAGTACTTC. Supplemented by reference TRBV7-3 and TRBJ2-5, the full variable domain reads GAGVSQTPSNKVTEKGKYVELRCDPISGHTALYWYRQSLGQGPEFLIYFQGTGAADDSGLPNDRFFAVRPEGSVSTLKIQRTERGDSAVYLCASSQGGQGWETQYFGPGTRLLVL.

V and J are TRBV5-1 and TRBJ2-5; a weak D match, TRBD2 (7 bases). Per the germline V gene, CDR1 is SGHRS and CDR2 is YFSETQ. The CDR3 covers 16 residues. V was trimmed by 0 bases and J by 5 bases, leaving 17 bases between them. CDR3 DNA sequence: TGCGCCAGCAGCTTGGTCCCGGGGGGCCCCGCGGAGACCCAGTACTTC. Protein: CASSLVPGGPAETQYF.

This sequence joins TRBV5-6 and TRBJ1-2, with D uncertain. The germline V gene has CDR1 SGHDT and CDR2 YYEEEE. Deletions cut 0 bases from V and 8 bases from J, with 8 bases between. CDR3 length: 12 residues. The CDR3: CASSLVAGGYTF. Here the CDR3 DNA reads TGTGCCAGCAGCTTGGTGGCGGGCGGCTACACCTTC.

The chain couples TRBV4-1 to TRBJ2-7; D gene uncertain. Germline lookup yields CDR1 MGHRA and CDR2 YSYEKL. The CDR3 sequence is 15 residues long. The ends were cut back, 2 bases at V and 3 bases at J, with 14 bases in the middle. CDR3 nucleotides: TGCGCCAGCAGCCAACCAGTATTTGGGTACTACGAGCAGTACTTC. It specifies CASSQPVFGYYEQYF.

The rearrangement uses TRBV6-5 and TRBJ1-2; perhaps TRBD1 as D (6 bases). The germline CDR1 and CDR2 sequences are MNHEY and SVGAGI. Trimming left V 5 bases short and J 7 bases short, with 17 bases between. The CDR3 runs 14 residues. The CDR3 DNA follows: TGTGCCAGCAGTCCTAATACAGGGTATACTGGCTACACCTTC. Protein sequence: CASSPNTGYTGYTF.

V is TRBV2 and J is TRBJ1-3; 8 positions agree with TRBD1. V shed 6 bases, J shed 4 bases, and the junction held 5 bases outside the gene matches. Germline V gene lookup returns CDR1 SNHLY and CDR2 FYNNEI. The CDR3 extends over 14 amino acids. CDR3 in DNA: TGTGCCAGCAGCCAGACAGGGGCCGGAAACACCATATATTTT. Translation: CASSQTGAGNTIYF.

The V call is TRBV28, the J call TRBJ1-6, with D maybe TRBD1 (6 bases). This CDR3 has 17 residues. Trimming removed 5 bases at V and 8 bases at J, with 22 bases between. Germline CDR1 is MDHEN and CDR2 is SYDVKM. Written as DNA, the CDR3 is TGTGCCAGCAGTCCCCCCGGGGCGGGGGGCGGTTATTCACCCCTCCACTTT. It translates to CASSPPGAGGGYSPLHF.

The CDR3 DNA follows: TGTGCCAGTAGTCTAAAACTAGCGGGTGAGCAGTACTTC. Residues: CASSLKLAGEQYF. This chain connects TRBV19 to TRBJ2-7, with TRBD2 matching 9 bases. This CDR3 spans 13 amino acids. Unmatched junction bases numbered 6, after V lost 5 bases and J lost 7 bases. Germline CDR1 LNHDA, CDR2 SQIVND (reference sequence).

The rearrangement joins TRBV5-1 to TRBJ1-3; TRBD1 agrees at 7 bases. Trimming cost V 5 bases and J 0 bases; bases outside gene matches: 5. CDR3 length: 15 amino acids. In germline, CDR1 is SGHRS, CDR2 YFSETQ. Written as DNA, the CDR3 is TGCGCCAGCAGTAACCAGGGGGTCTCTGGAAACACCATATATTTT. Its translation: CASSNQGVSGNTIYF. Combining the CDR3 with reference TRBV5-1 and TRBJ1-3 gives the whole variable domain KAGVTQTPRYLIKTRGQQVTLSCSPISGHRSVSWYQQTPGQGLQFLFEYFSETQRNKGNFPGRFSGRQFSNSRSEMNVSTLELGDSALYLCASSNQGVSGNTIYFGEGSWLTVV.

The V gene is TRBV28, the J gene TRBJ2-5, with D perhaps matching TRBD1 (5 bases). The CDR3 spans 16 residues. Per germline, CDR1 MDHEN and CDR2 SYDVKM. The V end lost 2 bases, the J end lost 4 bases, and 17 bases lay between the germline ends. The CDR3 here is CASSLGSLGAGETQYF. CDR3 DNA sequence: TGTGCCAGCAGTTTAGGTTCTTTAGGGGCTGGAGAGACCCAGTACTTC.

The rearrangement joins TRBV5-5 to TRBJ2-7, with 9 bases matching TRBD2. This CDR3 has 18 residues. Germline V gene data show CDR1 as SGHKS and CDR2 as YYEKEE (reference sequence). Germline trimming cut 0 bases from V and 0 bases from J; bases unmatched to any gene: 10. In nucleotides, the CDR3 is TGTGCCAGCAGCTTGGCCTCGGCTAGCGGGGTGAGCTCCTACGAGCAGTACTTC. It yields the protein CASSLASASGVSSYEQYF.

The chain uses TRBV11-2 and TRBJ2-5; D may be TRBD2 (6 bases). Deletions cut 6 bases from V and 7 bases from J, with 21 bases between. Looked up from germline, CDR1 is SGHAT and CDR2 is FQNNGV. The CDR3 spans 15 residues. CDR3 nucleotide sequence: TGTGCCAGCAGTTTCCAACTAGCTCCAGTGCCGACCCAGTACTTC. Its protein product is CASSFQLAPVPTQYF.

Turning to this clone: Compared with germline, one end of the junction differs, possibly owing to a read error. The gene calls are TRBV2 and TRBJ2-7; 7 nucleotides line up with TRBD1. Per the germline V gene, CDR1 is SNHLY and CDR2 is FYNNEI. This CDR3 comprises 14 residues. The CDR3 DNA is TGTGCCAGCAGCGAAGACAGGGCAACCTACGAGCAGTACTTC. It codes for CASSEDRATYEQYF.